This TCR beta chain was captured in a study of OX40 agonist ivuxolimab in advanced cancers. Study at large: The study treated patients with ivuxolimab, an agonistic anti-OX40 (CD134) antibody.

Germline CDR1 is SEHNR and CDR2 is FQNEAQ (reference sequence). V dropped 5 bases and J dropped 1; count of bases not matched to a gene: 8. The length of the CDR3 is 16 residues. TCRdb's copy holds only in-frame clones and misses some; the assay was immunoSEQ multiplex PCR. The sample consists of about 19,000 clones, around 86% of them appearing once. The clonotype was recovered from an adult with an advanced solid tumor such as melanoma, head and neck, liver or kidney cancer. Sample: CD4+ or CD8+ T cells sorted from blood, taken in a trial of the OX40 agonist ivuxolimab. The rearrangement uses TRBV7-9 and TRBJ1-2, with 9 bases fitting TRBD1. The CDR3 DNA reads TGTGCCAGCAGCCGGATCGGGACAGGGAATAACTATGGCTACACCTTC. Its translation is CASSRIGTGNNYGYTF.